This TCR beta chain was sequenced for a study of T cell responses to AZD1222 COVID-19 vaccine (dated by TCRdb to about 2021). General notes on the study: TCR sequencing covered more than 230 trial participants: 200 to 220 given two doses of AZD1222 and 26 given two doses of MenACWY control vaccine. Trial participants were enrolled by age into 18-55, 56-69 and 70-plus year subgroups, with 148, 28 and 57 TCR-sequenced participants respectively.

The time point label here, explained by the study, means: about 28 days (+/-7) after the second vaccine dose. AZD1222 recipients with second doses at about 4 weeks or about 12 weeks were pooled, because spike-specific TCR depth and breadth did not differ between schedules. Vaccinee samples were obtained from the UK trials COV001 and COV002, which included a single-blind randomized controlled phase 2/3 trial of AZD1222 (ChAdOx1 nCoV-19) in healthy adults. For TCRbeta chain sequencing, PBMC samples from trial participants were taken at day 0 and at day 28 after the second dose. V was cut back by 8 bases and J by 4 bases, leaving a gap of 11 bases between them. The germline V gene specifies MDHEN as CDR1 and SYDVKM as CDR2. The CDR3 runs 13 residues from the cysteine to the phenylalanine. CDR3 DNA is the only sequence kept; it has 39 bases, read in frame from the first base. The study at large found these results: Nearly half of unique spike-specific TCRs reportedly recognized epitopes outside regions mutated in the B.1.351 and B.1.1.7 variants. In the small 56-69-year group, the increase in depth fell short of significance, most likely because of low power. Only five to seven AZD1222 recipients were SARS-CoV-2 seropositive at baseline, limiting conclusions about previously exposed vaccinees. Vaccine-associated CD4 TCRs spanned the whole spike protein, with dominant responses in regions 160-218 and 743-854. After two AZD1222 doses, spike-specific TCR breadth and depth were significantly higher than at day 0 and than in MenACWY recipients. Participants were mostly white British, with more females than males. The authors suggested clonal diversity may have been underestimated. Because no samples from the day 14 peak response were available, repertoires could be characterized only after the peak T cell response.

Comment on this clone: Its binding antigen is unknown. Base-call qualities are not available, and no considerably larger clone is one nucleotide away.

The CDR3 regions of human TCRbeta chains were analyzed by immunosequencing. Per the authors' processing: TCRs in the repertoires were compared against a reference library of SARS-CoV-2-specific TCRs that had been generated with the MIRA antigen-specificity platform. Breadth meant the fraction of unique TCRs that were SARS-CoV-2-associated, whereas depth meant the fraction of total T cells that were SARS-CoV-2-associated. Using the MIRA data, each spike-specific TCR was assigned both to the spike region to which the TCR was reactive and to a CD4 or CD8 class. Log10-transformed breadth and depth values were compared by one-way ANOVA with Sidak's multiple comparisons tests. TCRdb limited this immuneACCESS table to in-frame rearrangements with V and J called. A share of clones is missing; checked studies link under half to unresolved V genes, and the rest is unexplained. Clone size and V and J calls were adopted from that table, with D and trimming inferred from the DNA. The sample table shows roughly 180,000 clones, and roughly nine tenths are seen once. Approximately 1.2% of the sample is in the top ten clones.

The receptor was isolated from an adult who received the AZD1222 COVID-19 vaccine. The sample here was peripheral blood, taken 28 days after the second AZD1222 dose. Rearrangement joined TRBV28 to TRBJ2-2; the D gene assignment is ambiguous. The bases are TGTGCCAGCCTATCCTCGGCCACCGGGGAGCTGTTTTTT. The resulting protein is CASLSSATGELFF.